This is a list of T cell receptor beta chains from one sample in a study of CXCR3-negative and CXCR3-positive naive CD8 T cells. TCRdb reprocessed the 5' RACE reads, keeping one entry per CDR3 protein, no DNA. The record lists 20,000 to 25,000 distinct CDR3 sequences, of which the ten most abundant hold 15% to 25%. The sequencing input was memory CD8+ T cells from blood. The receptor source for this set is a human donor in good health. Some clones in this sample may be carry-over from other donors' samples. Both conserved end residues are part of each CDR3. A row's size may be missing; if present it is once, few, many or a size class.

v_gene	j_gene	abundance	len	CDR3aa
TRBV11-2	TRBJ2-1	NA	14	CASSLDPGVNEQFF
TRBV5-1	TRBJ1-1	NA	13	CASSLPGNTEAFF
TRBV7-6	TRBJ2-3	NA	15	CASSLVGGGTDTQYF
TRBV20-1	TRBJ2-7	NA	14	CSARKGREPYEQYF
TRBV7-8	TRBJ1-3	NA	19	CASSTVFGVPTGEPNTIYF
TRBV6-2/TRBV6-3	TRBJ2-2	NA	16	CASSDVTGQSTGELFF
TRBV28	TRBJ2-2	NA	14	CASSLPQGSGELFF
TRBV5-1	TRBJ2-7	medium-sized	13	CASTWTDSYEQYF
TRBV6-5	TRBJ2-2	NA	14	CASSRDSETGELFF
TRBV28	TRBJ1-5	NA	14	CASSRTAYNQPQHF
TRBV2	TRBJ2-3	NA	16	CASSRSRTGNTDTQYF
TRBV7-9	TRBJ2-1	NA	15	CASSLGTSISAEQFF
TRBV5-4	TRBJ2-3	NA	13	CASSLAVGDTQYF
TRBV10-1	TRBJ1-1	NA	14	CARMTAGINTEAFF
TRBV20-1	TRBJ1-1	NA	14	CSSRGLTENTEAFF
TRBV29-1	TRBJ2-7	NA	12	CSVDGGIHEQYF
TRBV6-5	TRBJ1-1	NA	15	CASSYSPRGRGEAFF
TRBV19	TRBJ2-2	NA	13	CASNAGEAGELFF
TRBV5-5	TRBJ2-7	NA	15	CASSPVLGDDYEQYF
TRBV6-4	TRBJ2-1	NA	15	CASKITSGGADEQFF
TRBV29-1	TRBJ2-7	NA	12	CSVSGGWDEQYF
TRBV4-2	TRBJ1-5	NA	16	CASSQEGTGGPQPQHF
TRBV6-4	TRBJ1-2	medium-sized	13	CASSDGQHYGYTF
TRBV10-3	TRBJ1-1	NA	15	CAISGIGITNTEAFF
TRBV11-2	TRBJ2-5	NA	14	CASSVSRVQETQYF
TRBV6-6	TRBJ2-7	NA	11	CSSSYSYEQYF
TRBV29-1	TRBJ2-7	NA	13	CSVGPGGSYEQYF
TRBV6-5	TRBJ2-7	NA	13	CASSPSLVFPLTF
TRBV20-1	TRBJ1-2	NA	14	CSARDIDVPSGYTF
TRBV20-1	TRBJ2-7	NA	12	CSALDRVNEQYF
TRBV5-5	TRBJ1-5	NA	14	CASSQWDTNQPQHF
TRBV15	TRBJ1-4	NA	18	CATSRGYGTGATNEKLFF
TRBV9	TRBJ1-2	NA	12	CASGLTNYGYTF
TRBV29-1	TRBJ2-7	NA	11	CSVGETYEQYF
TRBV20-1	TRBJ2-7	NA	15	CSATMGERDVYEQYF
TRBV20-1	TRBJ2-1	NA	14	CSVVAGSSYNEQFF
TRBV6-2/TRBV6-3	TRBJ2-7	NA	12	CASRDRGGEQYF
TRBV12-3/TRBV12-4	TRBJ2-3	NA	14	CASSPTGSTDTQYF
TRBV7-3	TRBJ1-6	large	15	CASSSTGGAGSPLHF
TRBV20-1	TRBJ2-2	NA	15	CSARAGSLNTGELFF
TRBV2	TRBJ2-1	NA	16	CASSERGLGTYNEQFF
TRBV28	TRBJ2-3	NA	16	CASTYARGGGRDTQYF
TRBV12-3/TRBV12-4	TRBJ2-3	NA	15	CASSPGTASTDTQYF
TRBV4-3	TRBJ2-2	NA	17	CASSQEGHRVLAGELFF
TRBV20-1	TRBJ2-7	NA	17	CSAGDLTGTGEWGEQYF
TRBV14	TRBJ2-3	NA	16	CASSQDLLAGADTQYF
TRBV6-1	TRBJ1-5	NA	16	CASSEGTGEFNQPQHF
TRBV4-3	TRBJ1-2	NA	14	CASSQDIGAGGYTF
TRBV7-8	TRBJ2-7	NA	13	CASSSSPSYEQYF
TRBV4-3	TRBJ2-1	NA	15	CASSAGQTDYNEQFF